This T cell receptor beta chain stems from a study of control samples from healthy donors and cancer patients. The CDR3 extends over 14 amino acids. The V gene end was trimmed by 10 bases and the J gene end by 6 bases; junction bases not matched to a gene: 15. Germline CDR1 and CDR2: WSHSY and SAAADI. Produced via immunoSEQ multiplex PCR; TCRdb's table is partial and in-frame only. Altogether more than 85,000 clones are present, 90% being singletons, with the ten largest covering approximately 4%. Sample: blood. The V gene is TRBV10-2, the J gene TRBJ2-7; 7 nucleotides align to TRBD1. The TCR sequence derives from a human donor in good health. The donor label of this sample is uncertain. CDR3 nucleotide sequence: TGCGCCACGATAGAGGGACAGTACCCTACCGAGCAGTACTTC. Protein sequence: CATIEGQYPTEQYF.